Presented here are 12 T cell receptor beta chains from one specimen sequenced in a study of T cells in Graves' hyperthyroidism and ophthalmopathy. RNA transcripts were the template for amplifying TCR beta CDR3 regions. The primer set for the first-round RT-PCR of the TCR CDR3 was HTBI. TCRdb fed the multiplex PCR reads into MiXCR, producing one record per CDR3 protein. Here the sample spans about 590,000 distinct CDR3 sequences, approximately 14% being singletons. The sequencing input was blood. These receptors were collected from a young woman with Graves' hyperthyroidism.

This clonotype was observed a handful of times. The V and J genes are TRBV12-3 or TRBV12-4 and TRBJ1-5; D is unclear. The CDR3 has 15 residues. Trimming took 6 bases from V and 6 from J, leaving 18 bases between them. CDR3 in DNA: TGTGCCAGCAGCGAAGGAGAGGCGTACGGTCAGCCCCAGCATTTT. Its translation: CASSEGEAYGQPQHF.

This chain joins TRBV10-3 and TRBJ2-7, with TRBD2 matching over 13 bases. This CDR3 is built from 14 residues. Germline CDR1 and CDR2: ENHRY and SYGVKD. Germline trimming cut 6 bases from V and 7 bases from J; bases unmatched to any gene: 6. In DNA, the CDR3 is TGTGCCATCAGGCGCGGACTAGCGGGAGCTGAGCAGTACTTC. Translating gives CAIRRGLAGAEQYF.

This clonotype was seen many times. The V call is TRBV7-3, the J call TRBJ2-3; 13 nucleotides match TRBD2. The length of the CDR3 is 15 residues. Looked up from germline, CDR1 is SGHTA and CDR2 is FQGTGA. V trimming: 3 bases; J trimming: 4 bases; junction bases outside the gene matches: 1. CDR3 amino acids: CASSFGTSGADTQYF. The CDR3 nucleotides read TGTGCCAGCAGCTTCGGGACTAGCGGGGCAGATACGCAGTATTTT.

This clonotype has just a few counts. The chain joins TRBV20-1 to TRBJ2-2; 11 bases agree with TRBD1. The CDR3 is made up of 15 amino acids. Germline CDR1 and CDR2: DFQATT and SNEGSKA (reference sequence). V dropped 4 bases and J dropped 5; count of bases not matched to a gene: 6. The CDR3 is CSAIRTGGLTGELFF. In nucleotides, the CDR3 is TGCAGTGCTATCCGGACAGGGGGCTTGACCGGGGAGCTGTTTTTT.

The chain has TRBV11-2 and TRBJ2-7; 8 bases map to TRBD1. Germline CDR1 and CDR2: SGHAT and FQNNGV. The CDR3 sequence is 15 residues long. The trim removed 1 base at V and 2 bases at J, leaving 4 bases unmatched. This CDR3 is CASSLVSGGPYEQYF. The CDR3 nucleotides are TGTGCCAGCAGCTTAGTATCAGGGGGCCCCTACGAGCAGTACTTC.

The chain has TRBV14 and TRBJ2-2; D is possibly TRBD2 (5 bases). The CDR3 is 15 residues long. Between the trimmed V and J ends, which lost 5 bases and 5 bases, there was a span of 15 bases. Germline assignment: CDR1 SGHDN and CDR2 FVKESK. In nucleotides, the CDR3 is TGTGCCAGCAGCAAAAGTCGACTATCTACCGGGGAGCTGTTTTTT. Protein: CASSKSRLSTGELFF.

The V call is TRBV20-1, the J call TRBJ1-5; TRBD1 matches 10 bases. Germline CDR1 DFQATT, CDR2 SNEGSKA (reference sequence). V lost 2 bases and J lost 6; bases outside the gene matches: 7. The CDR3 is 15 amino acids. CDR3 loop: CSARTLRTGGQPQHF. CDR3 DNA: TGCAGTGCTAGAACCTTACGGACAGGGGGTCAGCCCCAGCATTTT.

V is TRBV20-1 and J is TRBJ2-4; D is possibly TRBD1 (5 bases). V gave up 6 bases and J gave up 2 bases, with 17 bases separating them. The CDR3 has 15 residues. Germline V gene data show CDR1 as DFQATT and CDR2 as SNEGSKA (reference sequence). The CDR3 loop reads CSARNRRGTKNIQYF. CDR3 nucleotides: TGCAGTGCCAGAAACAGGAGAGGTACCAAAAACATTCAGTACTTC.

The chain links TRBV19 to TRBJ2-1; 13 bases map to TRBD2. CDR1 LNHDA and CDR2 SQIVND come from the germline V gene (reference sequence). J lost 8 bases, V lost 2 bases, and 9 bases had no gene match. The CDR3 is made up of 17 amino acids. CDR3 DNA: TGTGCCAGTAGTATAAGTACTAGCGGGAGGGTGATCTATGAGCAGTTCTTC. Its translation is CASSISTSGRVIYEQFF.

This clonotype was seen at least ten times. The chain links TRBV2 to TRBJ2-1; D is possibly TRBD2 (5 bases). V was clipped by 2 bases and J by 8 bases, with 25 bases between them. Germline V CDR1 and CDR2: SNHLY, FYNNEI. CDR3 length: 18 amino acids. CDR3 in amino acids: CASSENKTVYEREHEQFF. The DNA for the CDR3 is TGTGCCAGCAGTGAAAACAAAACCGTATATGAAAGGGAGCATGAGCAGTTCTTC.

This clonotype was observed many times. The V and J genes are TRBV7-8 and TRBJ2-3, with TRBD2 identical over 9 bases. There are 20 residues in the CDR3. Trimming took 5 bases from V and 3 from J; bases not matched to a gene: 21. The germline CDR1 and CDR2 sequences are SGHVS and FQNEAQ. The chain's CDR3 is CASSRLKGISGRGDTDTQYF. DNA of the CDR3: TGTGCCAGCAGCCGATTGAAAGGGATTAGCGGGAGAGGTGATACAGATACGCAGTATTTT. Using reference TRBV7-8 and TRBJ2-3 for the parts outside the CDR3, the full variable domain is GAGVSQSPRYKVAKRGQDVALRCDPISGHVSLFWYQQALGQGPEFLTYFQNEAQLDKSGLPSDRFFAERPEGSVSTLKIQRTQQEDSAVYLCASSRLKGISGRGDTDTQYFGPGTRLTVL.

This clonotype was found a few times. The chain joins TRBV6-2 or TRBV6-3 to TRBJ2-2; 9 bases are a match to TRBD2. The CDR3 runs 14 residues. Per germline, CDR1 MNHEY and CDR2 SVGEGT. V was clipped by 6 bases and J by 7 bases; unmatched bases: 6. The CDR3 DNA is TGTGCCAGCAGCCGGGGGACTAGCAACGGGGAGCTGTTTTTT. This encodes CASSRGTSNGELFF.